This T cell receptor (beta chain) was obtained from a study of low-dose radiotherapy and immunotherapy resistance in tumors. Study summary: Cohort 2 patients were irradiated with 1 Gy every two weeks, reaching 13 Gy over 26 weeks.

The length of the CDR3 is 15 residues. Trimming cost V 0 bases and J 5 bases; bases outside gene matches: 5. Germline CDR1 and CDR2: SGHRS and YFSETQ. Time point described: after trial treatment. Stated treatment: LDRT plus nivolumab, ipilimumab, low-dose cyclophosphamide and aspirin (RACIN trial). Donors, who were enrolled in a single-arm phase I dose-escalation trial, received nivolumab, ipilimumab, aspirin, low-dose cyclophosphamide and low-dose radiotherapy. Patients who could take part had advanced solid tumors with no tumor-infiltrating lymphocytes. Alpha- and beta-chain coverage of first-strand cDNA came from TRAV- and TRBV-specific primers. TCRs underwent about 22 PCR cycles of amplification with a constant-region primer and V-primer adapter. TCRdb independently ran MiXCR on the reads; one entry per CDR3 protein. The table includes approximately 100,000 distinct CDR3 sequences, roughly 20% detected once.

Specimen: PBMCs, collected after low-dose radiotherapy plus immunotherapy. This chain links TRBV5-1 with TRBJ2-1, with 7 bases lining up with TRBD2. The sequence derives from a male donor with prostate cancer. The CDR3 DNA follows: TGCGCCAGCAGCTTGGGGGTGGGGGGGAACAATGAGCAGTTCTTC. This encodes CASSLGVGGNNEQFF. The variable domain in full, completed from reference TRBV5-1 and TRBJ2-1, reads KAGVTQTPRYLIKTRGQQVTLSCSPISGHRSVSWYQQTPGQGLQFLFEYFSETQRNKGNFPGRFSGRQFSNSRSEMNVSTLELGDSALYLCASSLGVGGNNEQFFGPGTRLTVL.